Below are 23 T cell receptor beta chains sequenced from a single sample in a study of blood T cells in healthy people across ages. PCR was performed a second time for about 6 to 12 cycles using a sample-barcoded 5' primer and a J-beta primer mix. TCRdb reprocessed the 5' RACE reads with MiXCR, giving one entry per CDR3 protein. The table records hundreds of thousands of distinct CDR3 sequences, roughly 41% of them present only once. Sequencing was performed on blood. Receptors were obtained from a man older than 75 in good health.

This clonotype has more than one count but fewer than ten. This chain connects TRBV7-2 to TRBJ2-4, with a weak D call TRBD2 (7 bases). The CDR3 has 14 residues. V was clipped by 1 base and J by 5 bases, with 9 bases between them. CDR1 is SGHTA and CDR2 is FQGNSA in the germline V gene. For the CDR3, the DNA is TGTGCCAGCAGCTTAGGGGGGGGGCAAAACATTCAGTACTTC. Encoded protein: CASSLGGGQNIQYF.

A single count supports this clonotype. The V call is TRBV21-1, the J call TRBJ1-6; the D call TRBD1 from the table was never checked on the DNA. TRBV21-1 is listed as a pseudogene. This CDR3 region has 16 residues. The CDR3 DNA reads as TGTGCCGCCGAGGCTGGGGCCAGCTCCTATAATTCACCCCTCCACTTT. It specifies CAAEAGASSYNSPLHF.

Details on this clonotype: This sequence may be a read error, since a much larger clone differs from it by one base. This chain links TRBV29-1 with TRBJ2-7; a weak D match, TRBD2 (5 bases). The CDR3 is 11 amino acids. Trimming cost V 7 bases and J 4 bases, with 11 bases left between them. Germline V lookup: CDR1 SQVTM, CDR2 ANQGSEA. CDR3 nucleotides: TGCAGCGCCGGGATGGAATACGAGCAGTACTTC. It is translated as CSAGMEYEQYF.

The V and J genes are TRBV6-2 or TRBV6-3 and TRBJ2-5; possible D gene TRBD1, 7 bases. The J call is uncertain, as TRBJ2-7 better fits the DNA end. Germline CDR1 and CDR2: MNHEY and SVGEGT. The CDR3 spans 19 residues. CDR3 region: CASSYPTSAGPRGVYEQYF. CDR3 DNA sequence: TGTGCCAGCAGTTATCCAACTTCTGCCGGGCCCAGGGGGGTTTACGAGCAGTACTTC.

The gene calls are TRBV20-1 and TRBJ1-5, with 8 bases fitting TRBD1. Germline lookup yields CDR1 DFQATT and CDR2 SNEGSKA (reference sequence). The junction had 6 bases not matched to a gene; V was cut back by 5 bases and J by 3 bases. The CDR3 is 14 amino acids. CDR3 nucleotide sequence: TGCAGTGCTTCGGACAGGGCCAACAATCAGCCCCAGCATTTT. Translating it yields CSASDRANNQPQHF.

J is TRBJ2-7 and V is TRBV15; 12 bases align to TRBD2. V gave up 0 bases and J gave up 4 bases; unmatched junction bases: 7. The CDR3 runs to 17 residues. Germline CDR1 LNHNV, CDR2 YYDKDF (reference sequence). The CDR3 reads CATSREGMTSGSYEQYF. For the CDR3, the DNA is TGTGCCACCAGCAGAGAAGGAATGACTAGCGGGAGTTACGAGCAGTACTTC.

The CDR3 spells CARTWCLRSTEAFF. The CDR3 region has the DNA TGTGCCAGGACCTGGTGTCTAAGGAGCACTGAAGCTTTCTTT. The chain joins TRBV21-1 to TRBJ1-1. TRBV21-1 counts as a pseudogene. CDR3 length: 14 residues.

The chain couples TRBV4-3 to TRBJ2-5; 11 bases agree with TRBD2. Germline trimming cut 4 bases from V and 11 bases from J; bases unmatched to any gene: 15. This CDR3 spans 16 amino acids. Germline V CDR1 and CDR2: LGHNA, YSLEER. CDR3 sequence reads: CASSRNLAGGVNEQYF. In DNA form, the CDR3 reads TGCGCCAGCAGCCGAAATCTAGCGGGAGGTGTCAATGAGCAGTACTTC.

V gene TRBV29-1 combines with J gene TRBJ1-1; D unclear. The CDR3 consists of 13 residues. CDR1 is SQVTM and CDR2 is ANQGSEA in the germline V gene. V was cut by 5 bases and J by 5 bases, with 15 bases left in between. CDR3 DNA: TGCAGCGTTCGGTTCTGGAAAGGAACTGAAGCTTTCTTT. Protein product: CSVRFWKGTEAFF.

This clonotype was seen a few times. The rearrangement links TRBV2 to TRBJ1-4; possibly TRBD1 for D (5 bases). This CDR3 has 14 amino acids. The germline V and J ends were trimmed by 7 bases and 4 bases, with 13 bases remaining between them. The germline V gene has CDR1 SNHLY and CDR2 FYNNEI. CDR3 sequence (DNA): TGTGCCAGCACCGAAGGGAGGGGTAATGAAAAACTGTTTTTT. Translation: CASTEGRGNEKLFF.

This clonotype came up many times. The rearrangement joins TRBV4-2 to TRBJ2-7, with 11 bases aligning to TRBD1. Germline values: CDR1 LGHNA, CDR2 YNFKEQ. The V and J ends lost 1 base and 5 bases, in that order; junction bases with no gene match: 10. The CDR3 consists of 17 residues. For the CDR3, the DNA is TGTGCCAGCAGCCAAGCTTCCGGACAGGGGGCGGGAAACGAGCAGTACTTC. The encoded protein is CASSQASGQGAGNEQYF.

Concerning this clonotype: A single base separates this from a much larger clone, so it may be a read error. J is TRBJ2-5 and V is TRBV3-1; TRBD2 aligns across 8 bases. The germline gives CDR1 LGHDT, CDR2 YNNKEL (reference sequence). The CDR3 is 14 residues long. This CDR3 reads CACSQVAGLETQYF. CDR3 coding DNA: TGTGCCTGCAGCCAAGTAGCGGGGCTGGAGACCCAGTACTTC.

The rearrangement uses TRBV5-1 and TRBJ2-3; 14 nucleotides align to TRBD2. Germline CDR1 and CDR2: SGHRS and YFSETQ. V trimming: 3 bases; J trimming: 6 bases; junction bases outside the gene matches: 6. CDR3 length: 16 amino acids. The DNA for the CDR3 is TGCGCCAGCAGCTACGGACTAGCGGGGGGCCGGGATACGCAGTATTTT. It yields the protein CASSYGLAGGRDTQYF.

The chain has TRBV29-1 and TRBJ2-1; 13 nucleotides line up with TRBD2. The ends lost 4 bases at V and 7 bases at J; junction bases unmatched: 7. The CDR3 spans 15 residues. Germline V gene sequence: CDR1 SQVTM, CDR2 ANQGSEA. CDR3 in amino acids: CSVALLAGGPNEQFF. The CDR3 DNA reads as TGCAGCGTTGCGTTACTAGCGGGGGGGCCGAATGAGCAGTTCTTC.

V gene TRBV6-1 combines with J gene TRBJ2-5, with D tentatively TRBD1 or TRBD2 (7 bases each). This CDR3 contains 15 residues. Germline V lookup: CDR1 MNHNS, CDR2 SASEGT. Trimming cost V 11 bases and J 4 bases, with 23 bases left between them. The chain's CDR3 is CAGLSWEGAGETQYF. Here the CDR3 DNA reads TGTGCCGGACTAAGCTGGGAGGGGGCGGGAGAGACCCAGTACTTC.

The chain is built from TRBV20-1 and TRBJ2-4; D perhaps matches TRBD2 (5 bases). Germline assignment: CDR1 DFQATT and CDR2 SNEGSKA (reference sequence). The V end was cut by 8 bases, the J end by 0 bases, with 11 bases between. The CDR3 has 13 amino acids. Here the CDR3 reads CSQSGIAKNIQYF. CDR3 sequence (DNA): TGCAGTCAATCGGGGATAGCCAAAAACATTCAGTACTTC.

The chain carries TRBV16 and TRBJ2-7; D may match TRBD1 or TRBD2 (6 bases each). Germline V gene sequence: CDR1 KGHSY, CDR2 FQNENV. The CDR3 contains 13 residues. V dropped 4 bases and J dropped 7 bases, with 14 bases sitting between them. The CDR3 region has the DNA TGTGCCAGCAGCCCCTACGGAGGGGGTGAGCAGTACTTC. The encoded protein is CASSPYGGGEQYF.

The genes are TRBV15 and TRBJ1-6; no reliable D call. V lost 7 bases and J lost 6, with 10 bases in between. Germline loops: CDR1 LNHNV, CDR2 YYDKDF (reference sequence). This CDR3 has 13 residues. The CDR3 DNA follows: TGTGCCACCACCTCCGGGTCTAATTCACCCCTCCACTTT. This codes for CATTSGSNSPLHF.

This clonotype was observed at least ten times. The gene calls are TRBV5-1 and TRBJ2-1; D uncertain. Germline V gene data show CDR1 as SGHRS and CDR2 as YFSETQ. CDR3 length: 12 amino acids. Trimming removed 0 bases from V and 9 bases from J, with 7 bases in between. DNA of the CDR3: TGCGCCAGCAGCTTGGAAGGAATTGAGCAGTTCTTC. The encoded protein is CASSLEGIEQFF.

The chain links TRBV5-1 to TRBJ2-5, with 11 bases lining up with TRBD2. The CDR3 length is 15 residues. V was pared by 2 bases and J by 11 bases, with 11 bases of the junction left unmatched. Germline CDR1 reads SGHRS; CDR2 reads YFSETQ. CDR3 loop: CASSFTSGRMVEQYF. The CDR3 bases are TGCGCCAGCAGCTTTACTAGCGGGAGAATGGTTGAGCAGTACTTC. The full variable domain, with the rest looked up from reference TRBV5-1 and TRBJ2-5, is KAGVTQTPRYLIKTRGQQVTLSCSPISGHRSVSWYQQTPGQGLQFLFEYFSETQRNKGNFPGRFSGRQFSNSRSEMNVSTLELGDSALYLCASSFTSGRMVEQYFGPGTRLLVL.

The chain is built from TRBV7-2 and TRBJ1-2; the D is unclear. Per germline, CDR1 SGHTA and CDR2 FQGNSA. V lost 4 bases, J lost 8 bases, and 11 bases lay in between. This CDR3 spans 12 amino acids. In DNA form, the CDR3 reads TGTGCCAGCAGCTCCCCCCGAGGGGGCTACACCTTC. Its protein is CASSSPRGGYTF.

The chain combines TRBV5-1 with TRBJ2-5, with 8 bases aligning to TRBD2. The V and J ends lost 1 base and 11 bases, in that order; junction bases with no gene match: 16. The CDR3 has 16 amino acids. CDR1 and CDR2 (germline): SGHRS, YFSETQ. The CDR3: CASSLTPGLGLYEQYF. The CDR3 nucleotides are TGCGCCAGCAGCTTGACACCGGGACTAGGGCTGTATGAGCAGTACTTC.

The chain combines TRBV4-2 with TRBJ1-2; a possible D gene is TRBD1 (6 bases). This CDR3 comprises 17 residues. Germline CDR1 LGHNA, CDR2 YNFKEQ. V was clipped by 0 bases and J by 2 bases, with 16 bases between them. CDR3 amino acids: CASSQELTGIDNYGYTF. The CDR3, as DNA: TGTGCCAGCAGCCAAGAGCTAACAGGGATAGACAACTATGGCTACACCTTC.